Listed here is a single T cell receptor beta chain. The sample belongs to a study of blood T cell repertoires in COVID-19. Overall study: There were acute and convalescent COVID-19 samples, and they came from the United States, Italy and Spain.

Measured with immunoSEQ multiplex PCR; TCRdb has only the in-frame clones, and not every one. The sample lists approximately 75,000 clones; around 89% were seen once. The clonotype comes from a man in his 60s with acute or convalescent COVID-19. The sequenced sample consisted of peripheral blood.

The CDR3 is CASSQVAGLETQYF. The CDR3 DNA is TGTGCCAGCAGCCAAGTGGCAGGGTTGGAGACCCAGTACTTC. This chain joins TRBV14 and TRBJ2-5, with D possibly TRBD1 on 5 matching bases. The germline gives CDR1 SGHDN, CDR2 FVKESK. V gave up 1 base and J gave up 5 bases, with 11 bases separating them. The CDR3 contains 14 residues. The whole variable domain, remainder taken from reference TRBV14 and TRBJ2-5, is EAGVTQFPSHSVIEKGQTVTLRCDPISGHDNLYWYRRVMGKEIKFLLHFVKESKQDESGMPNNRFLAERTGGTYSTLKVQPAELEDSGVYFCASSQVAGLETQYFGPGTRLLVL.